The 10 T cell receptor beta chains below all came from one sample that was sequenced in a study of vaccination effects on CD4 cells after COVID-19 (dated 2022 in TCRdb). To identify antigen-specific CD4+ T cell clonotypes by their expansion, the ViraFEST assay first stimulated PBMC with viral peptide pools and then applied TCR sequencing. After roughly 11 days of culture, CD4+ T cells were isolated with the EasySep CD4+ T cell isolation kit. PCR-confirmed SARS-CoV-2 infection had occurred in convalescent patients between March and December 2020, before the Alpha, Beta and Delta variants emerged in the United States. The library was produced with the immunoSEQ multiplex PCR assay. TCRdb re-hosts the immuneACCESS table, in-frame sequences only. Its copies lack some clones; in the studies checked, an unresolved V gene accounts for under half of them, and the cause for the rest is not known. For this sample the table gives approximately 30,000 clones, of which 72% were detected only once. Less than 35% of the sample goes to the ten largest clones.

These receptors have no identified antigens. The sample here was CD4+ T cells from PBMCs cultured with a peptide pool, taken before COVID-19 vaccination. These receptor sequences come from a human donor who had a prior SARS-CoV-2 infection.

This chain joins TRBV27 and TRBJ2-3; D gene uncertain. The CDR3 has 17 amino acids. Trimming cost V 2 bases and J 4 bases, with 19 bases left between them. The germline gives CDR1 MNHEY, CDR2 SMNVEV (reference sequence). The CDR3 DNA reads TGTGCCAGCAGTTTAAGAGGCTATTATGCCGGGTCAGATACGCAGTATTTT. Translated, it gives CASSLRGYYAGSDTQYF.

The V gene is TRBV7-9, the J gene TRBJ2-3; TRBD1 agrees at 7 bases. This CDR3 contains 15 residues. V was clipped by 0 bases and J by 1 base; unmatched bases: 1. CDR1 and CDR2 from the germline V gene are SEHNR and FQNEAQ (reference sequence). The DNA for the CDR3 is TGTGCCAGCAGCTTAGCAAGGGGGCGCACAGATACGCAGTATTTT. Translation: CASSLARGRTDTQYF.

The chain is built from TRBV11-3 and TRBJ2-2, with 8 bases identical to TRBD1. Germline CDR1 is SGHNT and CDR2 is YENEEA. This CDR3 is 17 amino acids long. V trimming: 5 bases; J trimming: 0 bases; junction bases outside the gene matches: 8. This CDR3 is CASSPRTGTTNTGELFF. The CDR3 bases are TGTGCCAGCAGCCCTCGGACAGGGACGACGAACACCGGGGAGCTGTTTTTT.

The chain combines TRBV4-2 with TRBJ2-7, with D maybe TRBD2 (6 bases). Per germline, CDR1 LGHNA and CDR2 YNFKEQ. This CDR3 contains 16 residues. The ends were cut back, 4 bases at V and 1 base at J, with 17 bases in the middle. The CDR3 protein is CASSRGSQRASYEQYF. In DNA, the CDR3 is TGTGCCAGCAGCCGTGGTTCCCAGCGGGCGTCCTACGAGCAGTACTTC.

This clone was detected once. This chain connects TRBV5-5 to TRBJ2-7, with D possibly TRBD1 on 6 matching bases. CDR1 is SGHKS and CDR2 is YYEKEE in the germline V gene (reference sequence). The CDR3 loop spans 13 amino acids. V lost 2 bases, J lost 4 bases, and 10 bases lay in between. For the CDR3, the DNA is TGTGCCAGCAGCTTTACAGGGTTGTACGAGCAGTACTTC. Translated, it gives CASSFTGLYEQYF.

This chain connects TRBV20-1 to TRBJ2-7, with D possibly TRBD1 on 5 matching bases. CDR1 DFQATT and CDR2 SNEGSKA come from the germline V gene (reference sequence). The CDR3 extends over 13 amino acids. Trimming shortened V by 3 bases and J by 0 bases, and 9 bases separated the two germline ends. The CDR3 bases are TGCAGTGCTAGTGGGGCGGCCTCCTACGAGCAGTACTTC. This gives the protein CSASGAASYEQYF.

The rearrangement uses TRBV4-3 and TRBJ2-5, with a tentative D call TRBD2 (6 bases). Deletions cut 3 bases from V and 5 bases from J, with 13 bases between. CDR1 is LGHNA and CDR2 is YSLEER in the germline V gene. This CDR3 comprises 14 residues. The CDR3 is CASSQEWGEETQYF. The CDR3 DNA sequence: TGCGCCAGCAGCCAGGAGTGGGGGGAGGAGACCCAGTACTTC.

V is TRBV2 and J is TRBJ2-5; TRBD1 matches 8 bases. Germline CDR1 reads SNHLY; CDR2 reads FYNNEI. The CDR3 contains 12 residues. J gave up 5 bases and V 11 bases, and 7 bases lay outside the gene matches. The CDR3 reads CAGQGAGETQYF. The CDR3 DNA sequence: TGTGCCGGCCAGGGGGCTGGGGAGACCCAGTACTTC. The full variable domain, completed using reference TRBV2 and TRBJ2-5, is EPEVTQTPSHQVTQMGQEVILRCVPISNHLYFYWYRQILGQKVEFLVSFYNNEISEKSEIFDDQFSVERPDGSNFTLKIRSTKLEDSAMYFCAGQGAGETQYFGPGTRLLVL.

This sequence joins TRBV10-3 and TRBJ2-5; 11 bases fit TRBD2. V lost 4 bases and J lost 1; bases outside the gene matches: 8. This CDR3 has 17 amino acids. In germline, CDR1 is ENHRY, CDR2 SYGVKD. The DNA for the CDR3 is TGTGCCATCAGTGGACTAGCGGGATTTGGGCTCCAAGAGACCCAGTACTTC. It codes for CAISGLAGFGLQETQYF.

This clone was found a few times. The rearrangement links TRBV7-9 to TRBJ2-7; TRBD2 is a possible D gene (5 bases). CDR1 is SEHNR and CDR2 is FQNEAQ in the germline V gene (reference sequence). The CDR3 totals 12 residues. V lost 5 bases to trimming and J lost 5 bases, with 10 bases between them. CDR3 nucleotide sequence: TGTGCCAGCAGCGGGAGCGCTGACGAGCAGTACTTC. Amino acid sequence: CASSGSADEQYF.